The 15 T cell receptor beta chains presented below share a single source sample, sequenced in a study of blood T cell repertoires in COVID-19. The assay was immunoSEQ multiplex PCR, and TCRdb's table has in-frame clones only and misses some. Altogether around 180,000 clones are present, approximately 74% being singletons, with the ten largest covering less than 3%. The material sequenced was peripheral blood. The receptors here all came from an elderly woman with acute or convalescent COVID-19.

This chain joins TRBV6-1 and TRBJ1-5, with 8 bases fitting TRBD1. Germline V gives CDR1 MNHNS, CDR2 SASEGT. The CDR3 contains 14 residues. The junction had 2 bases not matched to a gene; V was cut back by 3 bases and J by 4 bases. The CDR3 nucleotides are TGTGCCAGCAGTGACAGGGGGCAAAATCAGCCCCAGCATTTT. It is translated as CASSDRGQNQPQHF.

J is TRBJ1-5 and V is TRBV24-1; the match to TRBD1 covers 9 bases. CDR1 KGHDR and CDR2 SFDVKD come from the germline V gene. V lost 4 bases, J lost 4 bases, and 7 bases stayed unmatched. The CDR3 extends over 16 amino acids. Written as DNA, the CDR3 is TGTGCCACCAGTGACACCGGGACAGGGACTAATCAGCCCCAGCATTTT. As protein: CATSDTGTGTNQPQHF.

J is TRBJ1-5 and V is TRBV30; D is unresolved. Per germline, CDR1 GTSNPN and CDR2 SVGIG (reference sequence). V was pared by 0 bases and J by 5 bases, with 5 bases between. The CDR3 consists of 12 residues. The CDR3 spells CAWSVEDQPQHF. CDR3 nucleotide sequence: TGTGCCTGGAGTGTAGAGGATCAGCCCCAGCATTTT.

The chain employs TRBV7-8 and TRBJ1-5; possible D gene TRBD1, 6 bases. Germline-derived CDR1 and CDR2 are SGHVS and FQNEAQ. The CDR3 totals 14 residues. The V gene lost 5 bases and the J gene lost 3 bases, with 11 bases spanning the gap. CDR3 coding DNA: TGTGCCAGCAGCGGTAACAGGGTCAATCAGCCCCAGCATTTT. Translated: CASSGNRVNQPQHF.

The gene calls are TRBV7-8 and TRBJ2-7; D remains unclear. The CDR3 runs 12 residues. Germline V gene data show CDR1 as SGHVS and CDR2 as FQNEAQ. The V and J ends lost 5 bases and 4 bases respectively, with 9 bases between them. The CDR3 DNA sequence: TGTGCCAGCAGCCCAGGTGGGTACGAGCAGTACTTC. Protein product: CASSPGGYEQYF.

The CDR3 sequence: CASSLQGADDGYTF. As DNA, the CDR3 is TGTGCCAGCAGCTTACAGGGGGCGGACGATGGCTACACCTTC. The chain employs TRBV27 and TRBJ1-2; 9 bases line up with TRBD1. Germline loops: CDR1 MNHEY, CDR2 SMNVEV (reference sequence). The CDR3 spans 14 residues. V shed 6 bases, J shed 6 bases, and the junction held 8 bases outside the gene matches.

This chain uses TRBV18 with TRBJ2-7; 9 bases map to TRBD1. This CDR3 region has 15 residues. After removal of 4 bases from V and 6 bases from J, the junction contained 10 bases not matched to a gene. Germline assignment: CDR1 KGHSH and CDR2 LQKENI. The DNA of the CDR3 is TGTGCCAGCTCACGGGGTGGGACAGGGTACGGCGAGCAGTACTTC. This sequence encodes CASSRGGTGYGEQYF.

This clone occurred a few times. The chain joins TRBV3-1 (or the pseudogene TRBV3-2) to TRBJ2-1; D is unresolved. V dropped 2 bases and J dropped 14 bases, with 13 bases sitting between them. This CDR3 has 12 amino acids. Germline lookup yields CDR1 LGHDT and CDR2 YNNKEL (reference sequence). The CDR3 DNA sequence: TGTGCCAGCAGCCAAATTGTGGAGTTCAAGTTCTTC. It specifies CASSQIVEFKFF.

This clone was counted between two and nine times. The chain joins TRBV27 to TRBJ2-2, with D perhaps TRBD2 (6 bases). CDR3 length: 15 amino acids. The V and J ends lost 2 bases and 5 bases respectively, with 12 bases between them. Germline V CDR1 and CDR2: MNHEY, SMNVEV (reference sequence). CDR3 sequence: CASSLGGGGTGELFF. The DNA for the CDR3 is TGTGCCAGCAGTTTAGGTGGCGGAGGGACCGGGGAGCTGTTTTTT.

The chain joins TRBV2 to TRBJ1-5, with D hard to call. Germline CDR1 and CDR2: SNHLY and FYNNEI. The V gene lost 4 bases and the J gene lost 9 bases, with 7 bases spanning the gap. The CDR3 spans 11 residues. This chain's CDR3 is CASSAPGPQHF. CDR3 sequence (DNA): TGTGCCAGCAGTGCGCCAGGGCCCCAGCATTTT.

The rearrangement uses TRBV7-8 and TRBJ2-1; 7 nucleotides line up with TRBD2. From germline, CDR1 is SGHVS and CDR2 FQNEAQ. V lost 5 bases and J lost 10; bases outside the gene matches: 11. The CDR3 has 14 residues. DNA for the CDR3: TGTGCCAGCAGCCGACTAGCAGCGGTTGGCGAGCAGTTCTTC. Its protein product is CASSRLAAVGEQFF.

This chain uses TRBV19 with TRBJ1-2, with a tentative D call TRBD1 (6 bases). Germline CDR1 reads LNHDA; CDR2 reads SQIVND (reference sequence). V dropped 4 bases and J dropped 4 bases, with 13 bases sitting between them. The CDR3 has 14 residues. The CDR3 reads CASSKPADSYGYTF. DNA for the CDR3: TGTGCCAGTAGTAAGCCCGCGGACAGCTATGGCTACACCTTC. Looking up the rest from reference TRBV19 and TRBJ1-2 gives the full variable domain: DGGITQSPKYLFRKEGQNVTLSCEQNLNHDAMYWYRQDPGQGLRLIYYSQIVNDFQKGDIAEGYSVSREKKESFPLTVTSAQKNPTAFYLCASSKPADSYGYTFGSGTRLTVV.

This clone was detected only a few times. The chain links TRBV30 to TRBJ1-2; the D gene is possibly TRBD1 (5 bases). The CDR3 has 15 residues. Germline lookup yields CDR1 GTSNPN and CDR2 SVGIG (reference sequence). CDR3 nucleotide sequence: TGTGTCGGCCGTGCGGAGGGGAACGCGGGCTATGGCTACACCTTC. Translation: CVGRAEGNAGYGYTF.

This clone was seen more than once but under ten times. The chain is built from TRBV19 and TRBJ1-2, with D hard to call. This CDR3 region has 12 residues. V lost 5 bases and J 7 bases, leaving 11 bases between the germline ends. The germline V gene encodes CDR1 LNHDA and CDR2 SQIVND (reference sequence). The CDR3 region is CASSRGLGGYTF. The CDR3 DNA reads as TGTGCCAGTAGTCGAGGGTTGGGTGGCTACACCTTC.

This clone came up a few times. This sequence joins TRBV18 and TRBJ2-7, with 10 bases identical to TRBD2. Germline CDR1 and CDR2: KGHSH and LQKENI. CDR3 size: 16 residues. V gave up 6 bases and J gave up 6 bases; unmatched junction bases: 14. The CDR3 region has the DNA TGTGCCAGCTCCCGTCCCTCTAGCGGGAGATTTCGCGAGCAGTACTTC. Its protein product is CASSRPSSGRFREQYF. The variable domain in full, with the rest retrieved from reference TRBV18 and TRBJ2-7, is NAGVMQNPRHLVRRRGQEARLRCSPMKGHSHVYWYRQLPEEGLKFMVYLQKENIIDESGMPKERFSAEFPKEGPSILRIQQVVRGDSAAYFCASSRPSSGRFREQYFGPGTRLTVT.